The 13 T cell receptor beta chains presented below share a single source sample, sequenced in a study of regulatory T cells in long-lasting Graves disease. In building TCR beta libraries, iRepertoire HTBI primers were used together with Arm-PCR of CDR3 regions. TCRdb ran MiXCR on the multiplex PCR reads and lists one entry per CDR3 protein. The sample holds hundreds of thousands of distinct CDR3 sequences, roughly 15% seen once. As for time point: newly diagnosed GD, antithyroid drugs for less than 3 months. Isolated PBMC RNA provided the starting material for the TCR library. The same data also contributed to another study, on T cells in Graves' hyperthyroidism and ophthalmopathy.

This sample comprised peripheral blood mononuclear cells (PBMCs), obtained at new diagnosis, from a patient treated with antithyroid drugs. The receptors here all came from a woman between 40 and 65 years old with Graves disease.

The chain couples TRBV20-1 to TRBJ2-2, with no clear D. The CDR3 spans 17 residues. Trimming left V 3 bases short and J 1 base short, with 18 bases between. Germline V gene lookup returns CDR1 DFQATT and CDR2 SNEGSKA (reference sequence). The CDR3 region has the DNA TGCAGTGCTAGTGTGGTCAGAGGTCTTCTGAACACCGGGGAGCTGTTTTTT. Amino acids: CSASVVRGLLNTGELFF.

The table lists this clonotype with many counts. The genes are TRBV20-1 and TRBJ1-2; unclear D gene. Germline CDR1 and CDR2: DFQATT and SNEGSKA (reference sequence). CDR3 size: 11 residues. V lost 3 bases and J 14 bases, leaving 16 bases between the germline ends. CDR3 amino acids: CSARSGAGWTF. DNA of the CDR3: TGCAGTGCTAGGTCCGGCGCCGGGTGGACCTTC.

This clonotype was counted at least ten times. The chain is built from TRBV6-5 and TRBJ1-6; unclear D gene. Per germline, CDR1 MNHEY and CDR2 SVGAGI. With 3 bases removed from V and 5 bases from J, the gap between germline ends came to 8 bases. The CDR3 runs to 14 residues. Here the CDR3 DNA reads TGTGCCAGCAGTTATGTCGGAGATAATTCACCCCTCCACTTT. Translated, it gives CASSYVGDNSPLHF.

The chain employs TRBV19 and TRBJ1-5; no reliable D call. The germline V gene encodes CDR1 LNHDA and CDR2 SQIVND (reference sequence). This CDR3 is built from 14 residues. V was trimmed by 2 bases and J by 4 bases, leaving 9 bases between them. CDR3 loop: CASSIRVGNQPQHF. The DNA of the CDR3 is TGTGCCAGTAGTATAAGGGTCGGGAATCAGCCCCAGCATTTT.

CDR3: CASSLRVLPGYGYTF. The CDR3 nucleotides read TGTGCCAGCAGCTTAAGGGTGCTCCCCGGATATGGCTACACCTTC. This chain links TRBV7-2 with TRBJ1-2; no firm D call. Germline CDR1 is SGHTA and CDR2 is FQGNSA. V was pared by 2 bases and J by 5 bases, with 15 bases between. The CDR3 is 15 residues long.

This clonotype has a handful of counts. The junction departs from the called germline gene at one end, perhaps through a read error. The CDR3 sequence is CASRGYGQYF. Here the CDR3 DNA reads TGTGCCAGCAGGGGGTACGGGCAGTACTTC. The chain couples TRBV28 to TRBJ2-7, with no clear D. The CDR3 loop spans 10 amino acids. The germline gives CDR1 MDHEN, CDR2 SYDVKM.

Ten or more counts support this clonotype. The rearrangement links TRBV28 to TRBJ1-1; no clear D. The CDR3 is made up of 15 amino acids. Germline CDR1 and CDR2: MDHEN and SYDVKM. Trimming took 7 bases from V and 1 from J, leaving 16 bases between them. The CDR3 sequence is CASTPSRPRNTEAFF. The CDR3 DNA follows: TGTGCCAGCACCCCTTCAAGGCCACGGAACACTGAAGCTTTCTTT.

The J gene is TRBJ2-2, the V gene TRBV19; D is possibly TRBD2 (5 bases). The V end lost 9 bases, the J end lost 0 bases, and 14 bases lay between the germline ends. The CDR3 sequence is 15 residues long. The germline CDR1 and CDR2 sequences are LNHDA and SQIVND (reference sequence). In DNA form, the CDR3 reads TGTGCCAGCCGACCGGCACTAGCGAACACCGGGGAGCTGTTTTTT. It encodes CASRPALANTGELFF.

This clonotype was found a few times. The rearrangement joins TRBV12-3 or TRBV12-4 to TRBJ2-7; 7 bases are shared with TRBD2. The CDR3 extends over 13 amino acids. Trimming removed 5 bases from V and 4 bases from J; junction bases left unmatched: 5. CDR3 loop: CASSKGLIYEQYF. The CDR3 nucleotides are TGTGCCAGCAGTAAGGGACTAATTTACGAGCAGTACTTC.

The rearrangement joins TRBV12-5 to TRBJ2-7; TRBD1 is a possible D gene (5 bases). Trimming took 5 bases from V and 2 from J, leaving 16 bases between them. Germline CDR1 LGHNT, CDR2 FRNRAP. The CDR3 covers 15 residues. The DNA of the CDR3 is TGTGCTAGTGGTCCCCGCCCGACAGACCCCTACGAGCAGTACTTC. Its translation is CASGPRPTDPYEQYF.

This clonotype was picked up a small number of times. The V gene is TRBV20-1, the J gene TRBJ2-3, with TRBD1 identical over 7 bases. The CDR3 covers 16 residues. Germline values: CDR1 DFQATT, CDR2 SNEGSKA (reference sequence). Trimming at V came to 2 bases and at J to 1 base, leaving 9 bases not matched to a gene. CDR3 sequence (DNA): TGCAGTGCTAGAAGCAACCGGGACAGCGGCACAGATACGCAGTATTTT. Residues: CSARSNRDSGTDTQYF.

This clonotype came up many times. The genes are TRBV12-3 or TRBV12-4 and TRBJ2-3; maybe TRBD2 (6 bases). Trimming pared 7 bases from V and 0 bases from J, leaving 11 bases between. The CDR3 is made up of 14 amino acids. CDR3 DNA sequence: TGTGCCAGCACGCGGGGCATTAGCACAGATACGCAGTATTTT. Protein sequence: CASTRGISTDTQYF.

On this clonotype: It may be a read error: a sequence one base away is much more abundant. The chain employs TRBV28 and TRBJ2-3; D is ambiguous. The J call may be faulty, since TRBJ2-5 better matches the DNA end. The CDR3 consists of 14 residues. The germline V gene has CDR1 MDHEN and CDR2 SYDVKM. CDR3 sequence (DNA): TGTGCCGGCAGTTTACTTGAGTTCTCCGGGACCCAGTACTTC. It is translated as CAGSLLEFSGTQYF.